Each of the 3 T cell receptor beta chains below was sequenced from the same sample in a study of T cells after yellow fever vaccination. TCRdb used MiXCR to reprocess the 5' RACE reads, holding one entry per CDR3 protein. The sample has around 310,000 distinct CDR3 sequences, approximately 3.8% seen once. Sequenced material: PBMCs, taken on the day of the yellow fever booster vaccination. The receptors derive from a man aged 18 to 30 who received the YFV17D yellow fever vaccine.

The table lists this clonotype with many counts. This chain connects TRBV6-5 to TRBJ1-4; 7 bases are a match to TRBD1. Trimming cost V 6 bases and J 0 bases; bases outside gene matches: 7. Germline V gives CDR1 MNHEY, CDR2 SVGAGI. This CDR3 contains 16 residues. Here the CDR3 DNA reads TGTGCCAGCAGAACCGGGACAGCGGCAACTAATGAAAAACTGTTTTTT. It specifies CASRTGTAATNEKLFF.

This clonotype was recorded at least ten times. The J gene is TRBJ2-7, the V gene TRBV7-9; D gene unclear. The V and J ends lost 1 base and 3 bases respectively, with 7 bases between them. The CDR3 loop spans 13 amino acids. CDR1 and CDR2 (germline): SEHNR, FQNEAQ (reference sequence). CDR3 bases: TGTGCCAGCAGCTTAGAGGGTTTCTACGAGCAGTACGTC. As protein: CASSLEGFYEQYV.

Written as DNA, the CDR3 is TGTGCCAGCAGTCCGTGGACGGGGAGCACAGATACGCAGTATTTT. Protein: CASSPWTGSTDTQYF. J is TRBJ2-3 and V is TRBV6-5, with D maybe TRBD2 (5 bases). Trimming took off 5 bases at V and 0 bases at J, with 12 bases between the two ends. The CDR3 has 15 residues. Germline CDR1 and CDR2: MNHEY and SVGAGI.